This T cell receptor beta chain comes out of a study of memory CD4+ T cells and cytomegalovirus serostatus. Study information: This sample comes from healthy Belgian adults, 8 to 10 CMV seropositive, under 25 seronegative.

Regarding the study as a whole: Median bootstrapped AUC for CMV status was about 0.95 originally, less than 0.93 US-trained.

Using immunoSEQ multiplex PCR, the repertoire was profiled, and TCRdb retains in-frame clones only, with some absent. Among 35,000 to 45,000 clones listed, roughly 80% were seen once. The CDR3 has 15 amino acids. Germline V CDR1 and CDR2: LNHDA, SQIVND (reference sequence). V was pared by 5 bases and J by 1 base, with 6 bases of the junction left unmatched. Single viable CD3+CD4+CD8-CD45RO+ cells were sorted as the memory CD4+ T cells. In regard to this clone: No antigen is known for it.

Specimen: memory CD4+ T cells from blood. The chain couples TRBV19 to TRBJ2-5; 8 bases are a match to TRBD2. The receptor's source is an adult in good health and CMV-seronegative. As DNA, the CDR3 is TGTGCCAGTAGTCTGAGGCGGGGGGCCCAAGAGACCCAGTACTTC. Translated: CASSLRRGAQETQYF.